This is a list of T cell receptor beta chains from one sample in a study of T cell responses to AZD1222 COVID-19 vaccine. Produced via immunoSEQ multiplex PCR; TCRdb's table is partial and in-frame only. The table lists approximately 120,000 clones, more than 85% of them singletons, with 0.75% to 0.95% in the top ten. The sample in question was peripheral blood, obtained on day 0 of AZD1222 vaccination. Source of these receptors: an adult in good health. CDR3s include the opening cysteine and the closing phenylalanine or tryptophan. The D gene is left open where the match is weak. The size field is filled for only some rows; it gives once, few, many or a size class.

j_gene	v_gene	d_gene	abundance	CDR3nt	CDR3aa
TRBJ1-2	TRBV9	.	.	TGTGCCAGCAGCACCCCCCTTGGTAATAGGTATGGCTACACCTTC	CASSTPLGNRYGYTF
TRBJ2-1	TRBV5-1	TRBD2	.	TGCGCCAGCCAAGCGGGGGGGCCCTACAATGAGCAGTTCTTC	CASQAGGPYNEQFF
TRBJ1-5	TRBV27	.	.	TGTGCCAGCAGTTCAAACACCGGGACCAATCAGCCCCAGCATTTT	CASSSNTGTNQPQHF
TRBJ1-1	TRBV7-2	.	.	TGTGCCAGCAGCTCCCCCGGGACGAACACTGAAGCTTTCTTT	CASSSPGTNTEAFF
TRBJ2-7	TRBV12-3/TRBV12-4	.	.	TGTGCCAGCAGATTGGGTGGGGGGGAGCAGTACTTC	CASRLGGGEQYF
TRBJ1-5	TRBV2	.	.	TGTGCCAGCAGGGCCTGGGGGAATCAGCCCCAGCATTTT	CASRAWGNQPQHF
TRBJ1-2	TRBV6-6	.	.	TGTGCCACCCGGCCAACTCAGGAGAACTATGGCTACACCTTC	CATRPTQENYGYTF
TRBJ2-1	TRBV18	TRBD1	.	TGTGCCAGCTCAGAAACAGGGGGGCAGTTCTTC	CASSETGGQFF
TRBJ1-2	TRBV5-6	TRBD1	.	TGTGCCAGCAGTCGGGGACAGCCCGATGTGTTTTCCTACACCTTC	CASSRGQPDVFSYTF
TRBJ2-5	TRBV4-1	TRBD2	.	TGCGCCAGCAGCCTACTCCCGGGACTAGCCGGAGAGACCCAGTACTTC	CASSLLPGLAGETQYF
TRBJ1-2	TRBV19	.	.	TGTGCCTCCTTCTTTAGGGGCGGCTACACCTTC	CASFFRGGYTF
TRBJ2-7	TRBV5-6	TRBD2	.	TGTGCCAGCAGCTCGGGGGGGCCCTACGAGCAGTACTTC	CASSSGGPYEQYF
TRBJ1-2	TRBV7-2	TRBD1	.	TGTGCCAGCAGCGTGCGGACAGGGTACGGCTACACCTTC	CASSVRTGYGYTF
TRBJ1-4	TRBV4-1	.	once	TGCGCCAGCAGCCACCCGCCCAGGCCAACTAATGAAAAACTGTTTTTT	CASSHPPRPTNEKLFF
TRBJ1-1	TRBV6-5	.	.	TGTGCCAGCAGTTTAACCAGTTGGGGTGAAGCTTTCTTT	CASSLTSWGEAFF
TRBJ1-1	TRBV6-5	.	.	TGTGCCAGCAGTTCCGCAATTAGGACTGAAGCTTTCTTT	CASSSAIRTEAFF
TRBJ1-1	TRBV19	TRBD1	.	TGTGCCAGTAGTCTAGACAGGGCCACTGAAGCTTTCTTT	CASSLDRATEAFF
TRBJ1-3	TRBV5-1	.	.	TGCGCCAGCAGCTTGGAACAGAAATCTGGAAACACCATATATTTT	CASSLEQKSGNTIYF
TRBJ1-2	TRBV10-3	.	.	TGTGCCATCAGTGAGGGGCTGCTTTACTATGGCTACACCTTC	CAISEGLLYYGYTF
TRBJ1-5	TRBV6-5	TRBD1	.	TGTGCCGTTCAGGGGGCCGATCAGCCCCAGCATTTT	CAVQGADQPQHF
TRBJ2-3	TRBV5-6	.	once	TGTGCCAGCAGCCCGGGGGTTCGTACAGATACGCAGTATTTT	CASSPGVRTDTQYF
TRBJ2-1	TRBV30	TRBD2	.	TGTGCCTGGAGTGTACAGCGTTGGCGGGGGGGCCGCGCCTACAATGAGCAGTTCTTC	CAWSVQRWRGGRAYNEQFF
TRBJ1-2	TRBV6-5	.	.	TGTGCCAGCAGTTACAACAGGGAGGTCCACACCTTC	CASSYNREVHTF
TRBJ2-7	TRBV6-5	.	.	TGTGCCAGCAGTTACTCCGCCCGGTTTATCTACGAGCAGTACTTC	CASSYSARFIYEQYF